The entry below gives a single TCR beta chain sequence along with its context. Its antigen is as yet unknown. This sample was taken from a study of CD8 T cells in Susac syndrome. Overall study findings and caveats: CD8+ clonal expansion in Susac was maximal in TEMRA cells and in active patients.

CDR1 and CDR2 from the germline V gene are SQVTM and ANQGSEA. The CDR3 is 11 residues long. The V gene end was trimmed by 7 bases and the J gene end by 4 bases; junction bases not matched to a gene: 3. An input of about 0.45 to 1 ug of RNA was subjected to reverse transcription using random hexamers. An immunoSEQ multiplex PCR generated amplified TCR beta CDR3 products spanning 54 Vbeta and 13 Jbeta. TCRdb independently ran MiXCR on the immunoSEQ multiplex PCR reads; one entry per CDR3 protein. The sample yields 80,000 or so distinct CDR3 sequences, approximately 96% seen once. Sequencing of TCR beta was undertaken in CD8+ and CD4+ T cells derived from blood. TEMRA cells underwent FACS enrichment and CD8+ and CD4+ T cells underwent negative isolation.

The TCR sequence derives from a human donor with Susac syndrome. Sequenced material: CD8+ T cells from PBMCs. This chain joins TRBV29-1 and TRBJ1-2; 7 nucleotides line up with TRBD1. In DNA, the CDR3 is TGCAGCGGGGACAGTGGCTATGGCTACACCTTC. This encodes CSGDSGYGYTF.